The 10 T cell receptor beta chains below come from one sample, sequenced in a study of early T cells in non-severe SARS-CoV-2 infection. TCRdb reprocessed the 5' RACE reads with MiXCR, giving one entry per CDR3 protein. The table records about 63,000 distinct CDR3 sequences, 10% to 15% of them present only once. The sequenced material came from whole blood. All receptors derive from an adult who was a healthcare worker with PCR-confirmed SARS-CoV-2 infection or an uninfected control (not recorded which).

At least ten counts were recorded for this clonotype. The chain uses TRBV4-3 and TRBJ1-1, with 7 bases aligning to TRBD1. This CDR3 spans 13 amino acids. The ends lost 5 bases at V and 8 bases at J; junction bases unmatched: 8. Germline V gene sequence: CDR1 LGHNA, CDR2 YSLEER. CDR3 sequence: CASSGTQGLEAFF. CDR3 DNA: TGCGCCAGCAGCGGGACACAGGGGTTGGAAGCTTTCTTT.

V is TRBV3-1 and J is TRBJ2-3; possible D gene TRBD1, 5 bases. Germline CDR1 and CDR2: LGHDT and YNNKEL (reference sequence). Trimming removed 6 bases at V and 1 base at J, with 11 bases between. This CDR3 spans 14 amino acids. CDR3 nucleotide sequence: TGTGCCAGCAGGATGGGGCCAGGCACAGATACGCAGTATTTT. This sequence encodes CASRMGPGTDTQYF.

There are many counts of this clonotype. The chain has TRBV6-4 and TRBJ2-2; the D is unclear. The germline gives CDR1 MRHNA, CDR2 SNTAGT. The CDR3 length is 14 residues. Trimming shortened V by 5 bases and J by 1 base, and 8 bases separated the two germline ends. CDR3 in amino acids: CASSLTVNTGELFF. CDR3 nucleotides: TGTGCCAGCAGTTTGACGGTGAACACCGGGGAGCTGTTTTTT.

At least ten counts were recorded for this clonotype. The chain carries TRBV20-1 and TRBJ2-5; 14 nucleotides match TRBD2. The CDR3 contains 14 residues. V was clipped by 5 bases and J by 2 bases; unmatched bases: 1. Germline CDR1 is DFQATT and CDR2 is SNEGSKA (reference sequence). This CDR3 is CSAGTSGGQETQYF. The CDR3 DNA is TGCAGTGCTGGGACTAGCGGGGGACAAGAGACCCAGTACTTC.

Ten or more counts support this clonotype. The chain joins TRBV4-3 to TRBJ2-2; 8 nucleotides line up with TRBD1. The CDR3 loop spans 15 amino acids. J was trimmed by 8 bases and V by 2 bases; bases with no gene match: 7. Germline values: CDR1 LGHNA, CDR2 YSLEER. CDR3 in DNA: TGCGCCAGCAGCCAATTGACAGGGGTAATAGGGGAGCTGTTTTTT. Translating it yields CASSQLTGVIGELFF.

This clonotype appeared many times. The DNA for the CDR3 is TGTGCCAGCTCACTCCAGGGTGAGGACGAGCAGTACTTC. This translates into CASSLQGEDEQYF. The chain employs TRBV18 and TRBJ2-7; D is possibly TRBD1 (5 bases). The CDR3 is made up of 13 amino acids. The germline gives CDR1 KGHSH, CDR2 LQKENI. V lost 4 bases to trimming and J lost 5 bases, with 12 bases between them.

There are a few counts of this clonotype. The V call is TRBV7-6, the J call TRBJ1-5; D is unclear. Germline lookup yields CDR1 SGHVS and CDR2 FNYEAQ. V dropped 1 base and J dropped 7 bases, with 8 bases sitting between them. This CDR3 contains 13 residues. CDR3 nucleotides: TGTGCCAGCAGCTTAGGAGAGTCGCAGCCCCAGCATTTT. It encodes CASSLGESQPQHF.

This clonotype came up many times. The V call is TRBV7-2, the J call TRBJ2-2; the match to TRBD1 covers 7 bases. Trimming removed 5 bases from V and 5 bases from J; junction bases left unmatched: 8. Germline V gives CDR1 SGHTA, CDR2 FQGNSA. The CDR3 loop spans 15 amino acids. CDR3 bases: TGTGCCAGCAGCCCTACCGGGACAGCAACCGGGGAGCTGTTTTTT. Protein product: CASSPTGTATGELFF. Supplemented by reference TRBV7-2 and TRBJ2-2, the full variable domain reads GAGVSQSPSNKVTEKGKDVELRCDPISGHTALYWYRQSLGQGLEFLIYFQGNSAPDKSGLPSDRFSAERTGGSVSTLTIQRTQQEDSAVYLCASSPTGTATGELFFGEGSRLTVL.

This clonotype appeared many times. This chain connects TRBV6-5 to TRBJ2-7; D possibly corresponds to TRBD2 (6 bases). This CDR3 spans 13 amino acids. The V gene lost 8 bases and the J gene lost 4 bases, with 15 bases spanning the gap. Germline CDR1 and CDR2: MNHEY and SVGAGI. CDR3 in amino acids: CASLRRGSYEQYF. DNA of the CDR3: TGTGCCAGCTTACGCCGGGGGAGTTACGAGCAGTACTTC.

At least ten counts were recorded for this clonotype. The chain has TRBV5-5 and TRBJ2-7; 8 bases align to TRBD1. The germline gives CDR1 SGHKS, CDR2 YYEKEE (reference sequence). Trimming at V came to 0 bases and at J to 1 base, leaving 3 bases not matched to a gene. The CDR3 length is 15 residues. DNA for the CDR3: TGTGCCAGCAGCTTGGAGTGGACAGGGTCCTACGAGCAGTACTTC. Protein: CASSLEWTGSYEQYF.